The entry below describes one T cell receptor beta chain. Its antigen has not been determined. A much larger clone differs from this one at a single base, so this may be a read error. This entry belongs to a study of molecular identifiers for immune sequencing clone quantification (dated 2018 in TCRdb). As for the study more broadly: In a replicate experiment, RNA from around 20,000 or 100,000 naive CD8 T cells was split into five aliquots, four of which were sequenced. The study was a methods study using CD8 T cells to benchmark molecular-identifier clustering-based TCR repertoire sequencing (MIDCIRS) and TCR RNA copy counting. The investigation overall reported the following: In CMV-specific effector cells, over 98% of molecules were held by clones above 20 RNA copies, whereas under 1% of molecules were held by such clones in naive cells. Spiked-in Jurkat TCR RNA (around eleven copies' worth), which is not part of the donor repertoire, was contained in the naive libraries. Highly expanded clone sizes could be underestimated because identical TCR molecules may share a barcode. Modeling indicated approximately 3.1 TCR RNA copies recovered per cell, compared with about 9.4 by digital PCR, which implies a capture efficiency of 25% to 35%. Spiked-in Jurkat TCR RNA equivalent to a single cell was reported to be detectable even among more than 900,000 naive CD8 T cells. When barcode sub-clustering was left out, chimeric consensus sequences inflated TCR diversity, with chimeras reaching as high as 47%.

Libraries of naive CD8 T cells were built from anywhere between roughly 18,000 and 1,000,000 sorted cells, with 10%, 30% or 50% of the purified RNA used. On a BD FACSAria II, naive CD8 T cells were FACS-sorted as CD8+CD4-CCR7+CD45RA+ and collected into RLT Plus buffer. To test detection sensitivity, Jurkat RNA equivalent to nine to ten TCR copies was spiked into samples of roughly 19,000-1,000,000 naive CD8 T cells. CD8 T cells were enriched using RosetteSep CD8+ T Cell Enrichment Cocktail and Ficoll-Paque, and the enriched cells then underwent ACK red cell lysis. The receptor library was made with PCR. TCRdb records NextSeq 500 as the sequencer. Preparation of bulk TCR libraries followed a previously described approach, with the TCR primers listed in Table S5. The Qiagen AllPrep DNA/RNA kit was used to purify total RNA. Reads from multiple sequencing runs of the same library were pooled before analysis. Under the source paper's analysis protocol: Only reads with exact TCR constant sequence were kept, trimmed to 150 nt, and grouped by their 12-nt molecular barcodes. Reads inside each barcode group were sub-clustered using a 15% Levenshtein threshold, and a quality-weighted consensus sequence was constructed for each RNA molecule. Non-functional sequences were removed, as were lower-count sequences one edit away from another. Based on fitting two negative binomial distributions, any barcode sub-cluster with under 20% of the maximum read count was discarded. Clones were called with MiXCR by TCRdb after fastp trimmed the public reads at Q25, and only in-frame beta chains were retained. Each entry merges the rows of one CDR3 protein and shows their most common DNA and genes. The V and J calls, along with clone size, are taken from TCRdb and not from the paper's own processing. For this sample the table gives about 510,000 distinct CDR3 sequences, of which roughly 25% were detected only once. The ten largest account for 0.7% to 0.9% of the sample.

Relative to germline, V is missing 1 base and J is missing 12 bases, with 9 bases of the junction outside any gene match. The germline V gene sets CDR1 to LGHNA and CDR2 to YSLEER. The CDR3 measures 15 amino acids from cysteine to phenylalanine. Just the 45-base CDR3 DNA is kept, in frame starting at base 1. The rearrangement combines TRBV4-3 with TRBJ2-1, and 10 junction bases match TRBD2. The specimen sequenced was naive CD8+ T cells from blood, with Jurkat cell RNA spiked in. The sample's cell subset or site label, in plain terms: FACS-sorted CD8+CD4-CCR7+CD45RA+ naive T cells. This sequence was found in a human donor in good health. Some libraries in this study had Jurkat cell RNA spiked in. In nucleotide form, the sequence is TGCGCCAGCAGCCAAGGTCTTCTAGCGGGAGAGGGGCAGTTCTTC. Translation gives CASSQGLLAGEGQFF.